This is a list of T cell receptor beta chains from one sample in a study of graft-versus-host responses after intestinal transplantation. The data were produced by immunoSEQ multiplex PCR, yet TCRdb's version contains in-frame clones alone and is incomplete. Here the sample spans around 14,000 clones, around a third being singletons. The sequencing used alloreactive CD4+ T cells from a mixed lymphocyte reaction culture, collected before intestinal transplant. These receptors came from a human patient who received an intestinal transplant. Both conserved end residues are part of each CDR3. A D gene is named only where the DNA matches it firmly. The size of a clone is reported for some rows only, either as once, few or many, or as a class for expanded clones.

>TRBD1|TRBJ2-5|TRBV15|NA
TGTGCCACCAGCGCCGGGACAGGGGGAGAGACCCAGTACTTC
CATSAGTGGETQYF
>TRBD2|TRBJ2-7|TRBV2|few
TGTGCCAGCAGCCCCTTCACTAGCGGAGATTACGAGCAGTACTTC
CASSPFTSGDYEQYF
>NA|TRBJ2-2|TRBV11-1|NA
TGTGCCAGCAGCTCCTACACCGGGGAGCTGTTTTTT
CASSSYTGELFF
>NA|TRBJ2-3|TRBV6-1|NA
TGTGCCAGCAGTTTAGAAGGGGTGAAAAATACGCAGTATTTT
CASSLEGVKNTQYF
>NA|TRBJ1-5|TRBV25-1|once
TGTGCCGGCAGCGCCAGGGGAAATCAGCCCCAGCATTTT
CAGSARGNQPQHF
>NA|TRBJ1-1|TRBV19|medium-sized
TGTGCCAGTAGTATCGATATACAGTCTGAAGCTTTCTTT
CASSIDIQSEAFF
>TRBD2|TRBJ2-2|TRBV9|NA
TGTGCCAGCAGCGTAGGACTAGCGATTACCGGGGAGCTGTTTTTT
CASSVGLAITGELFF
>TRBD1|TRBJ2-7|TRBV18|medium-sized
TGTGCCAGCTTTCCGGGACAGGGGGCTCGCGAGCAGTACTTC
CASFPGQGAREQYF
>TRBD2|TRBJ2-2|TRBV4-2|NA
TGTGCCAGCAGCTTGGCAGCGGGAGGACACACCGGGGAGCTGTTTTTT
CASSLAAGGHTGELFF
>TRBD2|TRBJ2-3|TRBV5-1|few
TGCGCCAGCAGCAGCGGGACTAGCGGAGATACGCAGTATTTT
CASSSGTSGDTQYF
>TRBD2|TRBJ2-1|TRBV5-1|few
TGCGCCAGCAGCTTAGCGGGAGGGACCTACAATGAGCAGTTCTTC
CASSLAGGTYNEQFF
>TRBD1|TRBJ2-1|TRBV5-1|NA
TGCGCCAGCAGCTTACAGGGGGCTGTCTACAATGAGCAGTTCTTC
CASSLQGAVYNEQFF
>NA|TRBJ2-3|TRBV7-2|NA
TGTGCCAGCAGCTTAACGTTGGGGGCAGATACGCAGTATTTT
CASSLTLGADTQYF
>NA|TRBJ1-2|TRBV7-6|NA
TGTGCCAGCAGCTCATTCTGTGAATCGACCTATGGCTACACCTTC
CASSSFCESTYGYTF
>NA|TRBJ2-3|TRBV6-1|medium-sized
TGTGCCAGCAGCGCCCCCGGGGATACGCAGTATTTT
CASSAPGDTQYF
>NA|TRBJ2-7|TRBV6-6|NA
TGTGCCAGCAGCAGGGTAAAGAACGAGCAGTACTTC
CASSRVKNEQYF
>NA|TRBJ1-2|TRBV7-9|few
TGTGCCAGCAGCTTAAAAGGGTCGCTCGACTATGGCTACACCTTC
CASSLKGSLDYGYTF
>NA|TRBJ2-2|TRBV6-5|medium-sized
TGTGCCAGCAGTTACTCCAGGGGCGCAGGGACCGGGGAGCTGTTTTTT
CASSYSRGAGTGELFF
>NA|TRBJ2-7|TRBV4-1|NA
TGCGCCAGCAGCCAATACTCACGAGGCGGTACCTCCTACGAGCAGTACTTC
CASSQYSRGGTSYEQYF
>NA|TRBJ2-5|TRBV12-5|few
TGTGCTAGTGGTAAAGCGGAGGTCCAAGAGACCCAGTACTTC
CASGKAEVQETQYF
>TRBD1|TRBJ2-1|TRBV5-1|medium-sized
TGCGCCAGCAGCTTGTTTCCAGGGGGCAATGAGCAGTTCTTC
CASSLFPGGNEQFF
>NA|TRBJ2-5|TRBV4-2|few
TGTGCCAGCAGCTATCAAGAGACCCAGTACTTC
CASSYQETQYF
>NA|TRBJ2-2|TRBV6-4|NA
TGTGCCAGCCAATTGGAACGGAACACCGGGGAGCTGTTTTTT
CASQLERNTGELFF
>TRBD2|TRBJ2-3|TRBV7-9|large
TGTGCCAGCAGCTATCCCCGCGGGAGCGGGAGTGTTGATACGCAGTATTTT
CASSYPRGSGSVDTQYF
>TRBD1|TRBJ1-1|TRBV11-2|few
TGTGCCAGCAGCGCTCAGGGGGCCACTGAAGCTTTCTTT
CASSAQGATEAFF
>TRBD1|TRBJ1-5|TRBV19|NA
TGTGCCAGTAGTATGAGGGCAGGGGGAGGTCAGCCCCAGCATTTT
CASSMRAGGGQPQHF
>NA|TRBJ2-7|TRBV28|NA
TGTGCCAGCAGTTTAACCGGGGGCGTTCCCTACGAGCAGTACTTC
CASSLTGGVPYEQYF
>NA|TRBJ2-7|TRBV5-1|NA
TGCGCCAGCAGCTCGGTACAGGGTTACGAGCAGTACTTC
CASSSVQGYEQYF
>TRBD2|TRBJ2-2|TRBV28|NA
TGTGCCAGCAAACTAGCGGTTTTCACCGGGGAGCTGTTTTTT
CASKLAVFTGELFF
>NA|TRBJ2-5|TRBV6-6|NA
TGTGCCAGCAGTTGGGACGAGGGGACCCAGTACTTC
CASSWDEGTQYF
>TRBD1|TRBJ2-1|TRBV6-1|NA
TGTGCCAGCACTATGGGACAGAGCTCCTACAATGAGCAGTTCTTC
CASTMGQSSYNEQFF
>NA|TRBJ1-1|TRBV7-3|few
TGTGCCAGCAGCTTAGGGGCAGGTCTGAACACTGAAGCTTTCTTT
CASSLGAGLNTEAFF
>TRBD2|TRBJ2-7|TRBV5-6|medium-sized
TGTGCCAGCAGCCCTGAGTGGGCTAGCGGGGCCTACGAGCAGTACTTC
CASSPEWASGAYEQYF
>NA|TRBJ2-7|TRBV7-9|NA
TGTGCCAGCAGCTTAGTGGGGTACGCCTACGAGCAGTACTTC
CASSLVGYAYEQYF
>NA|TRBJ2-1|TRBV11-3|few
TGTGCCAGCAGCTTCGGGACTGGGGGTGAGCAGTTCTTC
CASSFGTGGEQFF
>NA|TRBJ2-7|TRBV2|NA
TGTGCCAGCAGCCCAAGGGGGAGAGTTTTACACGAGCAGTACTTC
CASSPRGRVLHEQYF
>NA|TRBJ2-7|TRBV27|NA
TGTGCCAGCAGTCCCCTTCGGGGAGAGCAGTACTTC
CASSPLRGEQYF
>TRBD1|TRBJ1-1|TRBV5-1|few
TGCGCCAGCAGCCTTGGTGACAGGGGCCAAGGGACTGAAGCTTTCTTT
CASSLGDRGQGTEAFF
>NA|TRBJ1-1|TRBV15|few
TGTGCCACCAGCAGGTCATACAGGGAGGTTGGGACTGAAGCTTTCTTT
CATSRSYREVGTEAFF
>NA|TRBJ2-3|TRBV5-1|NA
TGCGCCAGCAGCTTGTTTGCCACAGATACGCAGTATTTT
CASSLFATDTQYF
>TRBD2|TRBJ2-7|TRBV23-1|NA
TGCGCCAGCAGTCAGAAAAGCACTAGCGGACTCTACGAGCAGTACTTC
CASSQKSTSGLYEQYF
>NA|TRBJ2-4|TRBV18|NA
TGTGCCAGCTCACCACGTCAGACAGCCAAAAACATTCAGTACTTC
CASSPRQTAKNIQYF
>NA|TRBJ2-2|TRBV19|few
TGTGCCAGTACTTCGCACACCGGGGAGCTGTTTTTT
CASTSHTGELFF
>NA|TRBJ2-1|TRBV2|few
TGTGCCAGCAGTCTTAGGGGACTCTCCTACAATGAGCAGTTCTTC
CASSLRGLSYNEQFF
>TRBD2|TRBJ2-3|TRBV9|once
TGTGCCAGCAGCCACAGCGGGAGGACAGATACGCAGTATTTT
CASSHSGRTDTQYF
>NA|TRBJ1-5|TRBV28|NA
TGTGCCAGCAGTTTCGGGGGTGCGGGAAATCAGCCCCAGCATTTT
CASSFGGAGNQPQHF
>NA|TRBJ2-5|TRBV18|NA
TGTGCCAGCTCACCTAGCGGCCAAGAGACCCAGTACTTC
CASSPSGQETQYF
>NA|TRBJ1-2|TRBV6-6|NA
TGTGCCAGCAGTTACTCCCGGTCAGGAGCTAACTATGGCTACACCTTC
CASSYSRSGANYGYTF
>NA|TRBJ2-3|TRBV30|NA
TGTGCCTGGCAACCCGCCGGACGGGGGAGCACAGATACGCAGTATTTT
CAWQPAGRGSTDTQYF
>NA|TRBJ2-2|TRBV6-1|NA
TGTGCCAGCTTTCGGGCGAACACCGGGGAGCTGTTTTTT
CASFRANTGELFF
>TRBD2|TRBJ2-3|TRBV19|NA
TGTGCCAGTAGTTCAGGACTAGGGAGCACAGATACGCAGTATTTT
CASSSGLGSTDTQYF
>NA|TRBJ2-4|TRBV25-1|few
TGTGCCAGCAGTCCCGACAGTGAGGGGTTGAAACGGATTCAGTACTTC
CASSPDSEGLKRIQYF
>NA|TRBJ2-3|TRBV7-3|NA
TGTGCCAGCTGGAACCCAGGGGGAGGAGTTACAGATACGCAGTATTTT
CASWNPGGGVTDTQYF
>TRBD1|TRBJ1-5|TRBV15|NA
TGTGCCACCACTAATGATAAGGGGGCCGATCAGCCCCAGCATTTT
CATTNDKGADQPQHF
>TRBD1|TRBJ2-1|TRBV5-1|NA
TGCGCCAGCAGCTTTGATCTGGGACAGGGGCTCAGGAACTACAATGAGCAGTTCTTC
CASSFDLGQGLRNYNEQFF
>TRBD2|TRBJ2-1|TRBV28|NA
TGTGCCAGCACCGGGACTAGCGGGAGCTCCTTCTACAATGAGCAGTTCTTC
CASTGTSGSSFYNEQFF
>TRBD1|TRBJ2-7|TRBV19|few
TGTGCCAGTACCAGTACCGGGACAGGGACCCACGAGCAGTACTTC
CASTSTGTGTHEQYF
>TRBD2|TRBJ2-5|TRBV5-1|few
TGCGCCAGCACCCGAGACGGGAGGGGTCAAGAGACCCAGTACTTC
CASTRDGRGQETQYF
>TRBD1|TRBJ1-2|TRBV6-5|few
TGTGCCAGCAGTGAACGGACAGGCGACAAGTTTTCCTTC
CASSERTGDKFSF